The 28 T cell receptor beta chains below come from one sample, sequenced in a study of T cell repertoires in cytomegalovirus infection. TCRdb re-called the reads with MiXCR, one entry per CDR3 protein. Among roughly 990,000 distinct CDR3 sequences listed, around 32% were seen once. Antigens of these TCRs are unknown. Source: cultured CD8+ T cells from PBMCs, taken from culture after CMV antigen stimulation. These receptors all stem from a human donor in good health (CMV status not recorded). Some clones in this sample may be carry-over from other donors' samples.

The chain recombines TRBV4-1 with TRBJ1-2; TRBD1 is a possible D gene (5 bases). Germline V lookup: CDR1 MGHRA, CDR2 YSYEKL. The CDR3 spans 13 residues. V lost 3 bases, J lost 4 bases, and 9 bases lay in between. The CDR3 nucleotides are TGCGCCAGCAGCCACCAGGGTTCCTATGGCTACACCTTC. It codes for CASSHQGSYGYTF.

The table lists this clonotype with a few counts. The gene calls are TRBV12-3 or TRBV12-4 and TRBJ1-6, with TRBD1 as a possible D gene (5 bases). Trimming took off 5 bases at V and 8 bases at J, with 13 bases between the two ends. CDR3 length: 14 residues. CDR3 nucleotides: TGTGCCAGCAGTCCCTCAGCAGGGCATTCACCCCTCCACTTT. Protein product: CASSPSAGHSPLHF.

The chain joins TRBV10-1 to TRBJ2-2; 8 bases agree with TRBD2. CDR3 size: 14 residues. Germline lookup yields CDR1 WNHNN and CDR2 SYGVQD (reference sequence). The ends lost 3 bases at V and 4 bases at J; junction bases unmatched: 1. The CDR3 DNA follows: TGCGCCAGCAGTGACGGGGGGGGCACCGGGGAGCTGTTTTTT. Its protein is CASSDGGGTGELFF.

This sequence joins TRBV6-1 and TRBJ1-2; D is unresolved. Trimming removed 2 bases at V and 4 bases at J, with 20 bases between. Germline V gene sequence: CDR1 MNHNS, CDR2 SASEGT. CDR3 length equals 17 residues. CDR3 sequence (DNA): TGTGCCAGCAGTGAATTCGGAGGGAACCCCCGTAGCTATGGCTACACCTTC. This translates into CASSEFGGNPRSYGYTF.

V usage is TRBV6-8 and J usage is TRBJ2-3; maybe TRBD2 (5 bases). The CDR3 contains 13 residues. Germline V gene lookup returns CDR1 MNHGY and CDR2 SAAAGT. Trimming stripped 8 bases from V and 7 bases from J, with 16 bases between. Written as DNA, the CDR3 is TGTGCCAGCGGAGCGGCAACGGGGTATACGCAGTATTTT. Its translation: CASGAATGYTQYF.

The rearrangement joins TRBV27 to TRBJ2-7, with D unresolved. The CDR3 runs to 15 residues. V was clipped by 6 bases and J by 0 bases, with 15 bases between them. Germline CDR1 and CDR2: MNHEY and SMNVEV (reference sequence). In DNA form, the CDR3 reads TGTGCCAGCAGCCGCCGCCGCAGTTACTCCTACGAGCAGTACTTC. Translation: CASSRRRSYSYEQYF.

This chain connects TRBV24-1 to TRBJ2-1; D not certain. CDR3 size: 12 residues. V gave up 3 bases and J gave up 6 bases, with 5 bases separating them. CDR1 KGHDR and CDR2 SFDVKD come from the germline V gene. DNA of the CDR3: TGTGCCACCAGTGATCCTCTCAATGAGCAGTTCTTC. As protein: CATSDPLNEQFF.

This clonotype has only one observation. The CDR3 nucleotides read TGCAGCGCCCTAGGGACTTACCAAGAGACCCAGTACTTC. It yields the protein CSALGTYQETQYF. The V gene is TRBV29-1, the J gene TRBJ2-5; D possibly corresponds to TRBD2 (6 bases). Germline assignment: CDR1 SQVTM and CDR2 ANQGSEA. Trimming took off 7 bases at V and 0 bases at J, with 12 bases between the two ends. The CDR3 totals 13 residues.

The chain joins TRBV19 to TRBJ1-5; D remains ambiguous. The CDR3 runs 13 residues. Germline V gene sequence: CDR1 LNHDA, CDR2 SQIVND (reference sequence). Trimming left V 4 bases short and J 7 bases short, with 11 bases between. This CDR3 is CASSSAGWQPQHF. CDR3 bases: TGTGCCAGTAGTAGTGCGGGTTGGCAGCCCCAGCATTTT.

This clonotype was counted ten times or more. This rearrangement joins TRBV7-2 to TRBJ2-3; 12 bases line up with TRBD2. CDR3 length: 17 amino acids. The V segment lost 3 bases and the J segment 3 bases; nucleotides outside the gene matches: 7. Germline CDR1 and CDR2: SGHTA and FQGNSA. CDR3 sequence (DNA): TGTGCCAGCAGCTTTTATCTAGCGGGGGGGTCAACAGATACGCAGTATTTT. Translating it yields CASSFYLAGGSTDTQYF.

This clonotype was seen repeatedly, ten times or more. V usage is TRBV7-8 and J usage is TRBJ1-1; maybe TRBD1 (5 bases). Per the germline V gene, CDR1 is SGHVS and CDR2 is FQNEAQ. The CDR3 runs 14 residues. V dropped 3 bases and J dropped 3 bases, with 11 bases sitting between them. The CDR3 DNA sequence: TGTGCCAGCAGCTTTCAGGGCGGAGACACTGAAGCTTTCTTT. Translated, it gives CASSFQGGDTEAFF.

This chain uses TRBV7-4 with TRBJ2-6; D unresolved. The germline V gene encodes CDR1 SGHVT and CDR2 SQSDAQ. Between the trimmed V and J ends, which lost 5 bases and 0 bases, there was a span of 14 bases. The CDR3 runs 17 residues. CDR3 in amino acids: CASSAPTKNSGANVLTF. The CDR3 region has the DNA TGTGCCAGCAGCGCGCCGACAAAGAACTCTGGGGCCAACGTCCTGACTTTC.

In this sample, this clonotype turned up a few times. This chain connects TRBV20-1 to TRBJ1-2, with D hard to call. This CDR3 spans 12 amino acids. V was cut by 3 bases and J by 2 bases, with 7 bases left in between. Looked up from germline, CDR1 is DFQATT and CDR2 is SNEGSKA (reference sequence). CDR3 coding DNA: TGCAGTGCTAGCCAGACGAACTATGGCTACACCTTC. Its translation: CSASQTNYGYTF.

At least ten counts were recorded for this clonotype. This chain uses TRBV7-9 with TRBJ1-6, with 7 bases that match TRBD1. From germline, CDR1 is SEHNR and CDR2 FQNEAQ (reference sequence). V shed 1 base, J shed 9 bases, and the junction held 6 bases outside the gene matches. CDR3 length: 15 residues. CDR3 sequence: CASSLGGQEISPLHF. The DNA of the CDR3 is TGTGCCAGCAGCTTAGGAGGACAGGAGATTTCACCCCTCCACTTT.

This clonotype was seen a few times. This chain joins TRBV27 and TRBJ1-2, with TRBD1 as a possible D gene (5 bases). Per germline, CDR1 MNHEY and CDR2 SMNVEV (reference sequence). This CDR3 has 14 residues. Trimming removed 2 bases from V and 5 bases from J, with 12 bases in between. CDR3: CASSLGEGRYGYTF. The CDR3 DNA reads as TGTGCCAGCAGTTTAGGGGAGGGGAGGTATGGCTACACCTTC.

This chain joins TRBV25-1 and TRBJ1-1; possibly TRBD1 for D (5 bases). The CDR3 is made up of 14 amino acids. The germline V gene has CDR1 MGHDK and CDR2 SYGVNS. V was shortened by 2 bases and J by 4 bases, with 11 bases between the two germline ends. The CDR3 DNA is TGTGCCAGCAGTGAAACAAGGGGCATCACTGAAGCTTTCTTT. It is translated as CASSETRGITEAFF.

This chain joins TRBV24-1 and TRBJ2-3; 7 bases map to TRBD2. After removal of 7 bases from V and 0 bases from J, the junction contained 3 bases not matched to a gene. The CDR3 is made up of 14 amino acids. From germline, CDR1 is KGHDR and CDR2 SFDVKD. The CDR3: CATSKRDSTDTQYF. The DNA for the CDR3 is TGTGCCACCAGCAAGCGGGACAGCACAGATACGCAGTATTTT.

This clonotype was observed a handful of times. The chain joins TRBV14 to TRBJ2-5; D is undetermined. CDR3 size: 16 residues. The V gene's germline CDR1 is SGHDN and CDR2 FVKESK. With 2 bases removed from V and 5 bases from J, the gap between germline ends came to 18 bases. The CDR3 here is CASSQIISTGWETQYF. CDR3 coding DNA: TGTGCCAGCAGCCAAATTATTTCTACGGGCTGGGAGACCCAGTACTTC. Looking up the rest from reference TRBV14 and TRBJ2-5 gives the full variable domain: EAGVTQFPSHSVIEKGQTVTLRCDPISGHDNLYWYRRVMGKEIKFLLHFVKESKQDESGMPNNRFLAERTGGTYSTLKVQPAELEDSGVYFCASSQIISTGWETQYFGPGTRLLVL.

This clonotype was seen ten or more times. CDR3 nucleotide sequence: TGTGCCAGCAGCTCTACAGGCACAGGGAGGGTTTACTACAATGAGCAGTTCTTC. Translated: CASSSTGTGRVYYNEQFF. V gene TRBV7-8 combines with J gene TRBJ2-1; a weak D match, TRBD2 (7 bases). Germline V CDR1 and CDR2: SGHVS, FQNEAQ. Trimming cost V 4 bases and J 3 bases, with 22 bases left between them. The CDR3 has 18 amino acids. Variable domain in full (rest from reference TRBV7-8 and TRBJ2-1): GAGVSQSPRYKVAKRGQDVALRCDPISGHVSLFWYQQALGQGPEFLTYFQNEAQLDKSGLPSDRFFAERPEGSVSTLKIQRTQQEDSAVYLCASSSTGTGRVYYNEQFFGPGTRLTVL.

This clonotype has at least ten counts. The chain joins TRBV4-1 to TRBJ2-3, with D maybe TRBD1 (6 bases). The CDR3 loop spans 15 amino acids. V lost 2 bases and J 5 bases, leaving 14 bases between the germline ends. In germline, CDR1 is MGHRA, CDR2 YSYEKL. The CDR3 sequence is CASSQWNRVGDTQYF. CDR3 in DNA: TGCGCCAGCAGCCAATGGAACAGGGTGGGAGATACGCAGTATTTT.

The chain recombines TRBV2 with TRBJ2-5; 7 bases match TRBD1. In germline, CDR1 is SNHLY, CDR2 FYNNEI. The CDR3 sequence is 15 residues long. The junction had 11 bases not matched to a gene; V was cut back by 5 bases and J by 5 bases. The DNA of the CDR3 is TGTGCCAGCAGTCGAATAAACAGGGGAGTCGAGACCCAGTACTTC. This sequence encodes CASSRINRGVETQYF.

The rearrangement joins TRBV27 to TRBJ2-1; D is unclear. Germline V gives CDR1 MNHEY, CDR2 SMNVEV (reference sequence). Trimming took 3 bases from V and 9 from J, leaving 9 bases between them. This CDR3 has 12 amino acids. CDR3 protein: CASSFLGTEQFF. The DNA of the CDR3 is TGTGCCAGCAGTTTCTTAGGAACTGAGCAGTTCTTC.

This clonotype was seen more than once but under ten times. The chain employs TRBV6-4 and TRBJ1-5; D is ambiguous. Between the trimmed V and J ends, which lost 6 bases and 11 bases, there was a span of 20 bases. This CDR3 spans 14 amino acids. Per the germline V gene, CDR1 is MRHNA and CDR2 is SNTAGT. CDR3 sequence (DNA): TGTGCCAGCAGGGGAACCAATCAAGTAAGGTCCCAGCATTTT. Amino acids: CASRGTNQVRSQHF.

This rearrangement joins TRBV7-8 to TRBJ1-4; 7 nucleotides align to TRBD1. The length of the CDR3 is 17 residues. The germline V gene encodes CDR1 SGHVS and CDR2 FQNEAQ. J lost 0 bases, V lost 5 bases, and 9 bases had no gene match. The CDR3 DNA is TGTGCCAGCAGCCAAGTTGCGGGGACAGCAACTAATGAAAAACTGTTTTTT. Its translation is CASSQVAGTATNEKLFF.

The gene calls are TRBV19 and TRBJ2-5, with D possibly being TRBD2 (6 bases). CDR1 and CDR2 from the germline V gene are LNHDA and SQIVND (reference sequence). This CDR3 is built from 13 residues. The V and J ends lost 8 bases and 4 bases respectively, with 14 bases between them. Here the CDR3 reads CASHARGRETQYF. For the CDR3, the DNA is TGTGCCAGTCATGCGCGGGGACGAGAGACCCAGTACTTC.

This chain links TRBV7-8 with TRBJ2-5; unclear D gene. The V end was cut by 3 bases, the J end by 3 bases, with 5 bases between. Germline V gene data show CDR1 as SGHVS and CDR2 as FQNEAQ. CDR3 length equals 12 residues. The CDR3, as DNA: TGTGCCAGCAGCTTCGCCGAAGAGACCCAGTACTTC. It specifies CASSFAEETQYF. Full variable domain (missing parts from reference TRBV7-8 and TRBJ2-5): GAGVSQSPRYKVAKRGQDVALRCDPISGHVSLFWYQQALGQGPEFLTYFQNEAQLDKSGLPSDRFFAERPEGSVSTLKIQRTQQEDSAVYLCASSFAEETQYFGPGTRLLVL.

V gene TRBV6-2 or TRBV6-3 combines with J gene TRBJ1-1; the D is unclear. Per the germline V gene, CDR1 is MNHEY and CDR2 is SVGEGT. The CDR3 has 15 amino acids. The V and J ends lost 2 bases and 0 bases respectively, with 10 bases between them. DNA for the CDR3: TGTGCCAGCAGTTACCGACGGACCTTGAACACTGAAGCTTTCTTT. Translation gives CASSYRRTLNTEAFF.

This chain connects TRBV10-3 to TRBJ2-5, with 9 positions matching TRBD1. The germline V gene has CDR1 ENHRY and CDR2 SYGVKD. With V trimmed by 3 bases and J by 2 bases, 7 bases remained unmatched. This CDR3 contains 16 residues. CDR3 in DNA: TGTGCCATCAGTGACCCCGGGACAGGGCTTCAAGAGACCCAGTACTTC. The encoded protein is CAISDPGTGLQETQYF.